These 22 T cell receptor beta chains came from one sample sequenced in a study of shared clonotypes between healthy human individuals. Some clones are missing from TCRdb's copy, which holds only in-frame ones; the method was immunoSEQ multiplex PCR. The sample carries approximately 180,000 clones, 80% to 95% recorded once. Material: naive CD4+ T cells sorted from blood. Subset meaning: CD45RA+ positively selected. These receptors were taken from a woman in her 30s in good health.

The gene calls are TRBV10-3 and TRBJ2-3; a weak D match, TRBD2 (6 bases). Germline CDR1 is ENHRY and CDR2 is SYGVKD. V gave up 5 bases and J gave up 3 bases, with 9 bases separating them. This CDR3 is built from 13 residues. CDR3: CAISKEGTDTQYF. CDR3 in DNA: TGTGCCATCAGTAAGGAGGGGACAGATACGCAGTATTTT.

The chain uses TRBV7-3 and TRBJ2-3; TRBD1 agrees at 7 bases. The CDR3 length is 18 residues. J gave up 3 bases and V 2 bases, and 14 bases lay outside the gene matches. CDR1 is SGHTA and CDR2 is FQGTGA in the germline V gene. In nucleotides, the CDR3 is TGTGCCAGCAGCTTACTGGCAGGGGGAATCCAGAGTACAGATACGCAGTATTTT. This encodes CASSLLAGGIQSTDTQYF.

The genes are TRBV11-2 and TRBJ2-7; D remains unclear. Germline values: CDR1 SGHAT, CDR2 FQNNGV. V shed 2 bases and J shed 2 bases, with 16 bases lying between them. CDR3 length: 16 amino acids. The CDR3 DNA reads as TGTGCCAGCAGCTTAAGCAGGTGGGGAACTACCTACGAGCAGTACTTC. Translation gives CASSLSRWGTTYEQYF.

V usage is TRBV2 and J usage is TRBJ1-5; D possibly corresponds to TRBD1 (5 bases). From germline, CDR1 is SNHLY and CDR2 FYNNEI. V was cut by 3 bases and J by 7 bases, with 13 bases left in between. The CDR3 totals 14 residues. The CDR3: CASSELGTSQPQHF. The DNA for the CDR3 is TGTGCCAGCAGTGAGTTGGGGACCTCCCAGCCCCAGCATTTT.

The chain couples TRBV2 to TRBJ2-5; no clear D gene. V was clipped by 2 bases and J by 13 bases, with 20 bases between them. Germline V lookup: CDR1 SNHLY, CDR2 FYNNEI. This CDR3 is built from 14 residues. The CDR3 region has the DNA TGTGCCAGCAGTGAACAAGGACGAACTACAGTCCCGTACTTC. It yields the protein CASSEQGRTTVPYF.

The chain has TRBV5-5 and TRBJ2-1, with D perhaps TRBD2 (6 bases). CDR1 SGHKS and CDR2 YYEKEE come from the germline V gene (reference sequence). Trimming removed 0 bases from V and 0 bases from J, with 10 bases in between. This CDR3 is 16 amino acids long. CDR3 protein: CASSLVAGSSYNEQFF. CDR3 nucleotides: TGTGCCAGCAGCTTGGTGGCGGGAAGCTCCTACAATGAGCAGTTCTTC.

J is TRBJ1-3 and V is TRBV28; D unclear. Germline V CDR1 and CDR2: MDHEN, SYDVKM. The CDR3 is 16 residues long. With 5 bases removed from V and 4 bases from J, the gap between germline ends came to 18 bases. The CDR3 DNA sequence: TGTGCCAGCAGTGTCCACCGGGCCCCCGGAGGAAACACCATATATTTT. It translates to CASSVHRAPGGNTIYF. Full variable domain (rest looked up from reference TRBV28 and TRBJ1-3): DVKVTQSSRYLVKRTGEKVFLECVQDMDHENMFWYRQDPGLGLRLIYFSYDVKMKEKGDIPEGYSVSREKKERFSLILESASTNQTSMYLCASSVHRAPGGNTIYFGEGSWLTVV.

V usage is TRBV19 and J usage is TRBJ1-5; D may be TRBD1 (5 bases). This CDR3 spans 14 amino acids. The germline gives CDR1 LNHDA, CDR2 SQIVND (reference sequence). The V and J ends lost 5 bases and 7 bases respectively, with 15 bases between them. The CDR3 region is CASSPSTVGQPQHF. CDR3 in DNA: TGTGCCAGTAGTCCTTCGACAGTCGGCCAGCCCCAGCATTTT.

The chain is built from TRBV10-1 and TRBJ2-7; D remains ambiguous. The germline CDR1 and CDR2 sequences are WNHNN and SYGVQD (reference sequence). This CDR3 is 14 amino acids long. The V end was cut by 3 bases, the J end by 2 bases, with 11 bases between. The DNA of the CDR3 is TGCGCCAGCAGTGACGCGCTCAAACCCTACGAGCAGTACTTC. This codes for CASSDALKPYEQYF.

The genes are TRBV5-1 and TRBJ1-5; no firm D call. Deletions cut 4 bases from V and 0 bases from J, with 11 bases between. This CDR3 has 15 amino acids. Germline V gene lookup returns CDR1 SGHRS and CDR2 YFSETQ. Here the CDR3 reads CASSPTADSNQPQHF. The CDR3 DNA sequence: TGCGCCAGCAGCCCGACGGCCGATAGCAATCAGCCCCAGCATTTT.

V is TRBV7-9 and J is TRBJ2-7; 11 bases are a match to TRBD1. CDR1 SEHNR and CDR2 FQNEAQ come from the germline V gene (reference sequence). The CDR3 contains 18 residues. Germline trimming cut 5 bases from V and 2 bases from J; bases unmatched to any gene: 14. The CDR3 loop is CASSPRTGGSIDPYEQYF. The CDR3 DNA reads TGTGCCAGCAGCCCTCGGACAGGGGGCTCCATCGACCCCTACGAGCAGTACTTC.

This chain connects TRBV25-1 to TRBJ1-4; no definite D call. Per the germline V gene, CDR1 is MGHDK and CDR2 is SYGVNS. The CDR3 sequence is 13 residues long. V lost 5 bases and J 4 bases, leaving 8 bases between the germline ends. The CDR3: CASSRDFNEKLFF. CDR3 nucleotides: TGTGCCAGCAGTCGGGATTTTAATGAAAAACTGTTTTTT.

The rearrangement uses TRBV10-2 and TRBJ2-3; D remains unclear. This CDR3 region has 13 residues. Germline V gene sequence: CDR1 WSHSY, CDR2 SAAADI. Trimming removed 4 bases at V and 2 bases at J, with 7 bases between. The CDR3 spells CASSGNYTDTQYF. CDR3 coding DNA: TGCGCCAGCAGTGGCAACTACACAGATACGCAGTATTTT.

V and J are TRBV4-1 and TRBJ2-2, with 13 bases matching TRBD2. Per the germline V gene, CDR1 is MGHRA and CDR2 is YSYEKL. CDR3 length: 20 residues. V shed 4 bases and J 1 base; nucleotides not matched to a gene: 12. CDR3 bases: TGCGCCAGCAGCCGAATTCCGGGACTAGCGGGGAAGGGGAACACCGGGGAGCTGTTTTTT. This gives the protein CASSRIPGLAGKGNTGELFF.

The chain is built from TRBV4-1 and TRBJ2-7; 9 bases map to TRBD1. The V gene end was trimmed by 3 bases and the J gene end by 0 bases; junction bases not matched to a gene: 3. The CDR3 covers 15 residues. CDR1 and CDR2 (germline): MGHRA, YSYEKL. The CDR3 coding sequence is TGCGCCAGCAGCCAGGTACAGGGGGCCTCCTACGAGCAGTACTTC. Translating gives CASSQVQGASYEQYF.

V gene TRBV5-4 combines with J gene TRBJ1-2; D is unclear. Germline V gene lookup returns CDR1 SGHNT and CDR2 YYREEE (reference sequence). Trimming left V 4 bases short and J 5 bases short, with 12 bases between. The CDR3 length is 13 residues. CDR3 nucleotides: TGTGCCAGCAGCCCGGAGGCGGAATATGGCTACACCTTC. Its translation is CASSPEAEYGYTF.

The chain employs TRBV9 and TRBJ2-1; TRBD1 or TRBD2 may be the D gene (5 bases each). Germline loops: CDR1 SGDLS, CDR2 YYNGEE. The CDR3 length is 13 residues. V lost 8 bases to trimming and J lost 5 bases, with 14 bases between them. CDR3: CASRGAGDNEQFF. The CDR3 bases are TGTGCCAGTAGGGGAGCTGGGGACAATGAGCAGTTCTTC. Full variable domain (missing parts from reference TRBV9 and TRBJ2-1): DSGVTQTPKHLITATGQRVTLRCSPRSGDLSVYWYQQSLDQGLQFLIQYYNGEERAKGNILERFSAQQFPDLHSELNLSSLELGDSALYFCASRGAGDNEQFFGPGTRLTVL.

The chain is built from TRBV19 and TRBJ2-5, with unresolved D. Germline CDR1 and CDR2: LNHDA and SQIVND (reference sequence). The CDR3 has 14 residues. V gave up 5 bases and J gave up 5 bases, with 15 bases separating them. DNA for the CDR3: TGTGCCAGTAGTCCCCGGCCTCTGGGGGAGACCCAGTACTTC. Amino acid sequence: CASSPRPLGETQYF.

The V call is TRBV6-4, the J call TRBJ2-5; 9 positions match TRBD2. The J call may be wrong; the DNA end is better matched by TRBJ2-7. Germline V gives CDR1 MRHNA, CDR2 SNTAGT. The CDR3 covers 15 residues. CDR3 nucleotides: TGTGCCAGCAGTCTACTAGCGGGCAATGACTACGAGCAGTACTTC. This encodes CASSLLAGNDYEQYF.

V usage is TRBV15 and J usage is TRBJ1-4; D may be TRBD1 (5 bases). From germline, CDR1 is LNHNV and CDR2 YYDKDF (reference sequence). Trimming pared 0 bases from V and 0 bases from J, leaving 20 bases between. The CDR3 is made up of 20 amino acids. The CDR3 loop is CATSRDSTGPRRATNEKLFF. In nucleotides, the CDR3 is TGTGCCACCAGCAGAGACTCCACGGGACCCAGGAGAGCAACTAATGAAAAACTGTTTTTT.

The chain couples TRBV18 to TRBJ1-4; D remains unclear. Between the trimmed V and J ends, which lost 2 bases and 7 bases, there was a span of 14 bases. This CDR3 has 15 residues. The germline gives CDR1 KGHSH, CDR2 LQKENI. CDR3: CASSPEGRRGEKLFF. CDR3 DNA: TGTGCCAGCTCACCAGAAGGCAGGCGAGGTGAAAAACTGTTTTTT.

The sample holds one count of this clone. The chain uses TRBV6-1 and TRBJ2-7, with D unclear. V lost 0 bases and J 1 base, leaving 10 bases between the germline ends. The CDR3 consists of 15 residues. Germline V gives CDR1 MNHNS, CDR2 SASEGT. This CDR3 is CASSEAEIGSYEQYF. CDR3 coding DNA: TGTGCCAGCAGTGAAGCGGAGATAGGGTCCTACGAGCAGTACTTC.